This T cell receptor (beta chain) was sequenced in a study of T cell changes during pregnancy in multiple sclerosis. The germline V gene has CDR1 SGHVS and CDR2 FQNEAQ. This CDR3 spans 16 amino acids. V was trimmed by 0 bases and J by 2 bases, leaving 12 bases between them. Only in-frame clones appear in the TCRdb table, and some are missing; sequencing was by immunoSEQ multiplex PCR. This table has roughly 34,000 clones, around 90% appearing once. This sequence joins TRBV7-8 and TRBJ2-3; weak D call: TRBD2 (5 bases). The sequence came from a female donor with multiple sclerosis, enrolled in a pregnancy study. Here the sequenced sample was CD8+ T cells from peripheral blood mononuclear cells, taken in the third trimester of pregnancy. The CDR3 nucleotides are TGTGCCAGCAGCTTAGCGGCACGGGGAGACACAGATACGCAGTATTTT. It yields the protein CASSLAARGDTDTQYF.